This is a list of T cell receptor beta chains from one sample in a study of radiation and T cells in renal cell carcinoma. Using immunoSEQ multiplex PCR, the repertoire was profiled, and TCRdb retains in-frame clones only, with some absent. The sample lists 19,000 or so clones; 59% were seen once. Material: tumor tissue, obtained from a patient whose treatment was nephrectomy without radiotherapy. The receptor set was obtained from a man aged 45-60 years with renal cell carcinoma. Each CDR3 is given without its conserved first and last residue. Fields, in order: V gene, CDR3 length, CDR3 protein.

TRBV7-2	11	ASSLGLHTEAF
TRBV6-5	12	ASSYLQGWGIQY
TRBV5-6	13	ASSWNRDGIYGYT
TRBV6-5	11	ASSSQPFGQAF
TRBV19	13	ASSMVHESNQPQH
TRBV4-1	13	ASSQRGQSQETQY
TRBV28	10	AGGPSNQPQH
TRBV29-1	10	SVEEPRSLQF
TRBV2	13	ASSVQGAHTGELF
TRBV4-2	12	ASSQESRRDGYT
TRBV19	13	ASSTGTSGRDTQY
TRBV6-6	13	ASTTEENTGQPQH
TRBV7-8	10	ASSGLRETQY
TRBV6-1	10	ASSDRLTPLH
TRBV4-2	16	ASSRLGFAGEPGETQY
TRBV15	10	ATSSNRAIQY
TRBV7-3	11	ASSFPGENIQY
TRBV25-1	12	ASSKWASTDTQY
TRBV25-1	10	ASSLRGYGYT
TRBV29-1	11	SVDQWESNEQF
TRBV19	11	ATSRGRDTEAF
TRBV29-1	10	SVEDQRNIQY
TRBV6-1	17	ASSGTGGIYVRAYNEQF
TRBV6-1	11	ASSPRGNGGYT
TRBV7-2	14	ASSLLATHSGNTIY
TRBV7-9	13	ASSLDQGLSYGYT
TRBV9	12	ASSVDEGAYGYT
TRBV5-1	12	ASSPSGQGRGYT
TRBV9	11	ASSVSGAGEQF
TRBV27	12	ASRGDATNEKLF
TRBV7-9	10	ASSPSYNEQF
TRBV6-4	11	ASSEFYSQPQH
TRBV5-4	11	ASSQQGAYEQY
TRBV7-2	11	ASSQTAVDTQY
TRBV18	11	ASSPTQRGEAF
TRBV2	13	ASSQTGGLYNEQF
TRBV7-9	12	ASSPRTAGNTIY
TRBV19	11	ASGGAGNQPQH
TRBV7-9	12	ASSFDSAGQPQH
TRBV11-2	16	ASSSLTTKQGIWGELF
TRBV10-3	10	AISDSYQPQH
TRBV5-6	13	ASSDGKQGYYGYT
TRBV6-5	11	ASRLTGNYGYT
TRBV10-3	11	AISRDSNQPQH
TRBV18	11	ASSRDLKETQY
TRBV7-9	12	ASSSTGGFYGYT
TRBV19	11	ASRMGTRTEAF
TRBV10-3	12	AISPGQMNTEAF
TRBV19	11	ASSLTGANVLT